These T cell receptor beta chains were read from a single sample in a study of T cells after yellow fever vaccination. TCRdb re-called the 5' RACE reads through MiXCR, storing one row per CDR3 protein. The table has 100,000 to 150,000 distinct CDR3 sequences, more than 6.5% seen once. The sample was CD4+ T cells sorted from PBMCs, taken 10 to 11 days after the first yellow fever vaccination. The receptors come from a man aged 18 to 29 who received the YFV17D yellow fever vaccine. Both conserved end residues are part of each CDR3. Clone size is stated in some rows and not others, as once, few, many or a class when expanded.

>TRBV5-1|many|TRBJ2-2
CASSLGDRGIGTGELFF
>TRBV5-5|many|TRBJ2-3
CASSWRTADTQYF
>TRBV9|few|TRBJ2-7
CASSVGPPEGGYEQYF
>TRBV7-8|few|TRBJ2-3
CASSLGRDEDTQYF
>TRBV5-4|few|TRBJ2-7
CASSFNRGGGYEQYF
>TRBV28|many|TRBJ2-5
CASSAPGQKETQYF
>TRBV7-2|once|TRBJ1-2
CASSPGPGYTF
>TRBV28|many|TRBJ1-1
CASSLGYTEAFF
>TRBV10-3|few|TRBJ1-2
CAISYRDTTNYGYTF
>TRBV7-2|many|TRBJ1-2
CASSLRLVANGYTF
>TRBV30|many|TRBJ1-6
CAWSVQSAITGNSPLHF
>TRBV28|.|TRBJ1-2
CASSSYNYGYTF
>TRBV9|many|TRBJ2-1
CASSPYLGSTYNEQFF
>TRBV7-2|many|TRBJ2-3
CASSFTTGGTQYF
>TRBV12-3/TRBV12-4|many|TRBJ2-3
CASKIPISTDTQYF
>TRBV2|.|TRBJ2-2
CASSEIGQGRRSGELFF
>TRBV5-1|many|TRBJ1-4
CASSPRQGTDEKLFF
>TRBV5-1|many|TRBJ2-3
CASSLPGQSFSTDTQYF
>TRBV11-1|.|TRBJ2-5
CASSLDRGAPQETQYF
>TRBV2|.|TRBJ1-2
CASSDTPGVNYGYTF
>TRBV7-2|.|TRBJ1-1
CASSLQQGRGTEAFF
>TRBV5-1|many|TRBJ1-1
CASSLASGNTEAFF
>TRBV7-9|.|TRBJ1-1
CASSLEGGAGAFF
>TRBV7-2|.|TRBJ1-2
CASSSFPPALGGYTF
>TRBV7-2|many|TRBJ1-2
CASSRLGTGGLYYGYTF
>TRBV28|few|TRBJ2-5
CASSLSPALETQYF
>TRBV5-1|many|TRBJ2-3
CASQSSGGSNTDTQYF
>TRBV18|many|TRBJ1-6
CASSPRGPENSPLHF
>TRBV15|many|TRBJ2-3
CATSRAVTTDTQYF
>TRBV4-3|many|TRBJ1-2
CASSQVLGGRGGYTF
>TRBV3-1|many|TRBJ2-2
CASSRKGGTGELFF
>TRBV7-9|many|TRBJ1-4
CASSSWEKLFF
>TRBV7-2|many|TRBJ2-3
CASSLGGPTDTQYF
>TRBV5-6|many|TRBJ2-3
CASSLLAGARTDTQYF
>TRBV5-1|many|TRBJ1-6
CASSLWGEANSPLHF
>TRBV6-5|many|TRBJ2-5
CASSSAGGVETQYF
>TRBV18|many|TRBJ1-2
CASSPPPLTGGYGYTF
>TRBV7-8|many|TRBJ2-4
CASSLEPYAKNIQYF
>TRBV9|many|TRBJ2-1
CASSVDGTGVREQFF
>TRBV5-1|.|TRBJ2-1
CASSLQYNEQFF
>TRBV20-1|many|TRBJ1-4
CSAYRGDNEKLFF
>TRBV15|few|TRBJ1-4
CATSRGLRGLPEKLFF
>TRBV4-1|many|TRBJ2-5
CASSHRDTRRETQYF
>TRBV6-5|.|TRBJ1-2
CASSYSDSRLRGYTF
>TRBV28|.|TRBJ2-3
CASSTSGTATDTQYF
>TRBV7-2|.|TRBJ1-5
CASSRPGTSIQPQHF
>TRBV5-1|many|TRBJ2-3
CASSGTSAYTDTQYF
>TRBV28|few|TRBJ2-3
CASSPLRVDTQYF
>TRBV7-2|many|TRBJ1-2
CASCPSPAGGYGYTF
>TRBV7-8|many|TRBJ1-3
CASSRPGRGNTIYF
>TRBV12-3/TRBV12-4|.|TRBJ2-5
CASRPGQETQYF
>TRBV29-1|.|TRBJ2-7
CSVAEAGLGGEQYF
>TRBV20-1|many|TRBJ1-4
CSVQESGTGESEKLFF
>TRBV20-1|many|TRBJ2-3
CSALDRGRRTDTQYF
>TRBV7-3|few|TRBJ2-6
CASSLGTSGGVPGANVLTF